Listed below are T cell receptor beta chains from one sample, sequenced in a study of radiation and T cells in renal cell carcinoma. Assay: immunoSEQ multiplex PCR; the TCRdb copy retains only in-frame clones and omits some. The data hold roughly 120,000 clones, with 80% to 85% observed a single time. The sequences come from blood, collected from a patient whose treatment included radiotherapy and nephrectomy. Receptor source: a woman aged 55 to 70 with renal cell carcinoma. Both conserved end residues are part of each CDR3. D genes are given only for firm matches. Some rows have no size entry. The others give once, few or many, or a class for an expanded clone.

.	.	TRBJ1-3	TRBV13	TGTGCCAGCAGCTTATTCAGCGGAGGAGGTGGAAACACCATATATTTT	CASSLFSGGGGNTIYF
.	.	TRBJ2-7	TRBV7-6	TGCGCCAGCAGCCCCGCGGGCGGTGGCTCCTACGAGCAGTACTTC	CASSPAGGGSYEQYF
.	TRBD2	TRBJ2-1	TRBV7-9	TGTGCCAGCAGCTTAGGGACCGGGACTAGCGGTTACAATGAGCAGTTCTTC	CASSLGTGTSGYNEQFF
.	TRBD2	TRBJ2-5	TRBV19	TGTGCCAGTAGCGGGGGGGCCTCAGAGACCCAGTACTTC	CASSGGASETQYF
.	TRBD2	TRBJ2-1	TRBV4-2	TGTGCCAGCAGCACCGGGACTAGCGGGGAAATGAGCGATGAGCAGTTCTTC	CASSTGTSGEMSDEQFF
.	.	TRBJ1-4	TRBV7-2	TGTGCCAGCAGCTCCCGGTCGAGTGAGGCTTCGGAAAAACTGTTTTTT	CASSSRSSEASEKLFF
.	TRBD2	TRBJ2-7	TRBV28	TGTGCCAGCAGCCAAAGACTAGCGGGAGCTTACGAGCAGTACTTC	CASSQRLAGAYEQYF
.	.	TRBJ2-3	TRBV28	TGTGCCAGCAGTTTTAGGCAGGACCACACAGATACGCAGTATTTT	CASSFRQDHTDTQYF
once	.	TRBJ1-2	TRBV6-1	TGTGCCAGCAGTGCTTGGACAGTTAACTATGGCTACACCTTC	CASSAWTVNYGYTF
.	.	TRBJ2-1	TRBV28	TGTGCCAGCAGTTTTAGCCAACTCAATGAGCAGTTCTTC	CASSFSQLNEQFF
.	TRBD1	TRBJ2-3	TRBV5-1	TGCGCCAGCAGCCTCCGACAGGGAGTCGGGGATACGCAGTATTTT	CASSLRQGVGDTQYF
.	TRBD2	TRBJ2-2	TRBV7-2	TGTGCCAGCAGCCCAGGACTAGCGAAGAACACCGGGGAGCTGTTTTTT	CASSPGLAKNTGELFF
.	TRBD1	TRBJ2-2	TRBV11-2	TGTGCCAGCAGCCCCAAGACAGGGACCGGGGAGCTGTTTTTT	CASSPKTGTGELFF
.	.	TRBJ1-2	TRBV20-1	TGCAGTGCTAGTGGCGGGTTGGGCTACACCTTC	CSASGGLGYTF
.	.	TRBJ1-4	TRBV7-9	TGTGCCAGCAGCTTTGGAGCCGGGGATGAAAAACTGTTTTTT	CASSFGAGDEKLFF
once	.	TRBJ1-5	TRBV6-6	TGTGCCAGCAGTAAGCCGGGACATGGGCCCCAGCATTTT	CASSKPGHGPQHF
.	TRBD1	TRBJ1-2	TRBV28	TGTGCCAGTCTGACAGGGAACTATGGCTACACCTTC	CASLTGNYGYTF
.	TRBD1	TRBJ2-3	TRBV5-1	TGCGCCAGCAGCCTGGGGACAGGGGCAGATACGCAGTATTTT	CASSLGTGADTQYF
.	.	TRBJ2-7	TRBV28	TGTGCCAGCAGTTTAAGGTTGGGGGCAGCCTACGAGCAGTACTTC	CASSLRLGAAYEQYF
.	.	TRBJ2-1	TRBV27	TGTGCCAGCAGTTCGCCCCAATCCTACAATGAGCAGTTCTTC	CASSSPQSYNEQFF
.	.	TRBJ1-3	TRBV6-5	TGTGCCAGCAGTCGGTTTTCGGGTTCTGGAAACACCATATATTTT	CASSRFSGSGNTIYF
.	.	TRBJ2-7	TRBV5-1	TGCGCCAGCAGCCAGGAGAACGGACGAGTCTACGAGCAGTACTTC	CASSQENGRVYEQYF
.	.	TRBJ1-1	TRBV18	TGTGCCAGCTCACCACCGGGCCAATTGAACACTGAAGCTTTCTTT	CASSPPGQLNTEAFF
.	TRBD1	TRBJ1-2	TRBV19	TGTGCCAGTAGTCCTCAGACAGGGCCCTATGGCTACACCTTC	CASSPQTGPYGYTF
few	.	TRBJ1-5	TRBV6-5	TGTGCCAGCAGTTACTCGCCAGGGGGCAATCAGCCCCAGCATTTT	CASSYSPGGNQPQHF
.	TRBD1	TRBJ1-1	TRBV7-3	TGTGCCAGCAGCTCCCAGGGGGGCGTAGGCACTGAAGCTTTCTTT	CASSSQGGVGTEAFF
.	.	TRBJ1-1	TRBV10-3	TGTGCCATCAGTGAGGCCGGAGGGAACACTGAAGCTTTCTTT	CAISEAGGNTEAFF
few	.	TRBJ2-6	TRBV5-6	TGTGCCAGCAGCTTGGGGGGATTTGGGGCCAACGTCCTGACTTTC	CASSLGGFGANVLTF